The clone carrying this T cell receptor (beta chain) has only one observation. Sequencing of TCR beta was performed on blood CD8+ and CD4+ T cells. Healthy donors were controls matched for age and sex. Negative isolation was used for CD8+ and CD4+ T cells and FACS enrichment for TEMRA cells. The CDR3 covers 14 residues. The germline V and J ends were trimmed by 6 bases and 7 bases, with 19 bases remaining between them. Germline CDR1 DFQATT, CDR2 SNEGSKA (reference sequence). This record comes from a study of CD8 T cells in Susac syndrome. Random-hexamer reverse transcription was applied to about 0.45 to 1 ug RNA. A multiplex approach, immunoSEQ multiplex PCR, amplified TCR beta CDR3 across 54 Vbeta and 13 Jbeta. MiXCR, applied by TCRdb to the immunoSEQ multiplex PCR reads, yields one record per CDR3 protein. Of approximately 100,000 distinct CDR3 sequences listed, less than 95% are singletons.

The TCR comes from a human donor in good health. Sequencing was done on a sample of CD8+ T cells from PBMCs. This chain uses TRBV20-1 with TRBJ1-5; perhaps TRBD1 as D (6 bases). CDR3 sequence: CSAGRGADTQPQHF. The DNA for the CDR3 is TGCAGTGCCGGCCGGGGGGCCGACACCCAGCCCCAGCATTTT.